One sample yielded the 27 T cell receptor beta chains listed below, sequenced in a study of blood T cell repertoires in COVID-19 (TCRdb year 2020). Library prep was done by the immunoSEQ multiplex PCR assay. TCRdb provides this immuneACCESS table in a form limited to in-frame rearrangements. Some clones are lacking; in checked studies, under half of them reflect an unresolved V gene, and why the rest are absent is not known. The sample table contains 40,000 to 50,000 clones; only one count was recorded for 80% to 90% of them. About a sixth of the sample goes to the ten largest clones. The sequencing sample was made of peripheral blood. These receptors all stem from a human donor in a cohort sampled during active COVID-19. The donor label of this sample is uncertain.

The chain has TRBV19 and TRBJ2-1, with 9 nucleotides matching TRBD1. CDR1 LNHDA and CDR2 SQIVND come from the germline V gene (reference sequence). This CDR3 has 15 amino acids. Trimming removed 9 bases from V and 6 bases from J; junction bases left unmatched: 12. This CDR3 reads CASLPGTGFINEQFF. DNA of the CDR3: TGTGCCAGCCTCCCCGGGACAGGGTTTATCAATGAGCAGTTCTTC.

The chain links TRBV7-9 to TRBJ2-2; 9 nucleotides line up with TRBD2. The trim removed 6 bases at V and 1 base at J, leaving 3 bases unmatched. Germline lookup yields CDR1 SEHNR and CDR2 FQNEAQ (reference sequence). The CDR3 sequence is 15 residues long. CDR3 region: CASRETSGNTGELFF. CDR3 coding DNA: TGTGCCAGCAGGGAGACTAGCGGGAACACCGGGGAGCTGTTTTTT.

This sequence joins TRBV9 and TRBJ1-4; D unclear. Germline-derived CDR1 and CDR2 are SGDLS and YYNGEE. The CDR3 consists of 15 residues. Trimming took 0 bases from V and 5 from J, leaving 11 bases between them. The CDR3 region is CASSVGALQNEKLFF. The CDR3 DNA is TGTGCCAGCAGCGTAGGGGCACTTCAGAATGAAAAACTGTTTTTT.

The chain has TRBV29-1 and TRBJ2-1; 9 bases are shared with TRBD1. The V and J ends lost 6 bases and 0 bases, in that order; junction bases with no gene match: 9. The CDR3 runs 16 residues. The germline CDR1 and CDR2 sequences are SQVTM and ANQGSEA. The CDR3 sequence is CSVHSSGQGSYNEQFF. CDR3 DNA: TGCAGCGTCCACTCCTCGGGACAGGGCTCCTACAATGAGCAGTTCTTC.

V and J are TRBV3-1 (or the pseudogene TRBV3-2) and TRBJ2-1; the match to TRBD2 covers 10 bases. The germline CDR1 and CDR2 sequences are LGHDT and YNNKEL (reference sequence). Trimming took 4 bases from V and 2 from J; bases not matched to a gene: 5. The CDR3 consists of 16 residues. This CDR3 reads CASSPQLAGTYNEQFF. The CDR3 DNA is TGTGCCAGCAGCCCGCAACTAGCGGGGACCTACAATGAGCAGTTCTTC.

The gene calls are TRBV27 and TRBJ1-1, with D unresolved. CDR1 is MNHEY, CDR2 SMNVEV, per germline (reference sequence). Trimming removed 0 bases from V and 3 bases from J, with 14 bases in between. This CDR3 is built from 16 residues. For the CDR3, the DNA is TGTGCCAGCAGTTTATCTGGCCGTTTGCGGGACACTGAAGCTTTCTTT. Residues: CASSLSGRLRDTEAFF.

V and J are TRBV27 and TRBJ2-2; 12 bases match TRBD2. CDR1 MNHEY and CDR2 SMNVEV come from the germline V gene (reference sequence). The V segment lost 6 bases and the J segment 9 bases; nucleotides outside the gene matches: 11. The CDR3 totals 16 residues. In nucleotides, the CDR3 is TGTGCCAGCAGCCCACGGCCTAGCGGGGGGGGCCGGGAGCTGTTTTTT. Translated, it gives CASSPRPSGGGRELFF.

The chain links TRBV5-6 to TRBJ2-7; the match to TRBD2 covers 8 bases. V trimming: 3 bases; J trimming: 4 bases; junction bases outside the gene matches: 18. CDR1 and CDR2 from the germline V gene are SGHDT and YYEEEE. The CDR3 consists of 18 residues. The CDR3 reads CASSSRTRGGRSSYEQYF. In DNA form, the CDR3 reads TGTGCCAGCAGCTCCAGGACCCGGGGGGGGAGATCGTCGTACGAGCAGTACTTC.

The chain joins TRBV6-5 to TRBJ2-2, with a tentative D call TRBD1 (6 bases). This CDR3 contains 16 residues. Trimming left V 2 bases short and J 4 bases short, with 14 bases between. Germline V gene lookup returns CDR1 MNHEY and CDR2 SVGAGI. The CDR3, as DNA: TGTGCCAGCAGTTACGCCTCGGGACACTTCACCGGGGAGCTGTTTTTT. Its protein product is CASSYASGHFTGELFF.

In its sample, this clone was seen a few times. CDR3 in amino acids: CASATGLGEKLFF. The CDR3 DNA follows: TGTGCCAGCGCGACAGGGCTGGGAGAAAAACTGTTTTTT. The rearrangement joins TRBV27 to TRBJ1-4, with 7 bases fitting TRBD1. Losses at the gene ends were 8 bases for V and 8 bases for J; bases not matched to a gene: 8. The CDR3 contains 13 residues. Germline V gene data show CDR1 as MNHEY and CDR2 as SMNVEV (reference sequence).

The V and J genes are TRBV10-3 and TRBJ2-2; a possible D gene is TRBD2 (5 bases). The germline V gene encodes CDR1 ENHRY and CDR2 SYGVKD. This CDR3 has 14 residues. Trimming took off 4 bases at V and 3 bases at J, with 9 bases between the two ends. The CDR3 here is CAISASPDTGELFF. The CDR3, as DNA: TGTGCCATCAGTGCTAGCCCGGACACCGGGGAGCTGTTTTTT.

The V and J genes are TRBV5-4 and TRBJ2-5; TRBD2 matches at 12 bases. The V and J ends lost 0 bases and 5 bases, in that order; junction bases with no gene match: 8. This CDR3 is built from 17 residues. Germline V gene data show CDR1 as SGHNT and CDR2 as YYREEE (reference sequence). In nucleotides, the CDR3 is TGTGCCAGCAGCTTGGAGGCTAGCGGGGGGGCCTGGGAGACCCAGTACTTC. This encodes CASSLEASGGAWETQYF.

The chain is built from TRBV9 and TRBJ2-2; 8 bases line up with TRBD1. CDR3 length: 15 residues. Losses at the gene ends were 0 bases for V and 4 bases for J; bases not matched to a gene: 2. From germline, CDR1 is SGDLS and CDR2 YYNGEE. The CDR3 DNA reads TGTGCCAGCAGCGTAGCAACAGGGGGCACCGGGGAGCTGTTTTTT. Translating gives CASSVATGGTGELFF.

V usage is TRBV5-4 and J usage is TRBJ1-4; 7 bases match TRBD1. Germline CDR1 and CDR2: SGHNT and YYREEE (reference sequence). Trimming removed 5 bases from V and 4 bases from J; junction bases left unmatched: 8. There are 15 residues in the CDR3. The CDR3 protein is CASSYSTGVNEKLFF. The CDR3 DNA follows: TGTGCCAGCAGTTATTCCACAGGGGTTAATGAAAAACTGTTTTTT.

Written as DNA, the CDR3 is TGTGCCAGCAGCTTGTGGGGCCCTACAGGGGGCGTCAGTCAGCCCCAGCATTTT. It specifies CASSLWGPTGGVSQPQHF. The rearrangement joins TRBV5-6 to TRBJ1-5, with 9 bases identical to TRBD1. J lost 6 bases, V lost 1 base, and 14 bases had no gene match. The length of the CDR3 is 18 residues. Germline V CDR1 and CDR2: SGHDT, YYEEEE. The variable domain in full, completed from reference TRBV5-6 and TRBJ1-5, reads DAGVTQSPTHLIKTRGQQVTLRCSPKSGHDTVSWYQQALGQGPQFIFQYYEEEERQRGNFPDRFSGHQFPNYSSELNVNALLLGDSALYLCASSLWGPTGGVSQPQHFGDGTRLSIL.

By share, this clone counts as medium-sized. V gene TRBV7-2 combines with J gene TRBJ2-2; 9 nucleotides agree with TRBD2. CDR3 length equals 15 residues. The ends lost 1 base at V and 4 bases at J; junction bases unmatched: 1. Germline V gives CDR1 SGHTA, CDR2 FQGNSA. CDR3: CASSLGTSATGELFF. CDR3 nucleotide sequence: TGTGCCAGCAGCTTAGGGACTAGCGCCACCGGGGAGCTGTTTTTT.

For the CDR3, the DNA is TGCGCCAGCAGCCACGGACAGCCCCAAGAGACCCAGTACTTC. The encoded protein is CASSHGQPQETQYF. This sequence joins TRBV5-1 and TRBJ2-5; TRBD1 might be the D (6 bases). The V end was cut by 4 bases, the J end by 1 base, with 11 bases between. The CDR3 runs to 14 residues. From germline, CDR1 is SGHRS and CDR2 YFSETQ. Combining the CDR3 with reference TRBV5-1 and TRBJ2-5 gives the whole variable domain KAGVTQTPRYLIKTRGQQVTLSCSPISGHRSVSWYQQTPGQGLQFLFEYFSETQRNKGNFPGRFSGRQFSNSRSEMNVSTLELGDSALYLCASSHGQPQETQYFGPGTRLLVL.

J is TRBJ2-1 and V is TRBV5-1, with D possibly matching TRBD2 (7 bases). V was shortened by 1 base and J by 9 bases, with 20 bases between the two germline ends. Germline-derived CDR1 and CDR2 are SGHRS and YFSETQ. This CDR3 region has 16 residues. This chain's CDR3 is CASSLPGPNREGEQFF. CDR3 coding DNA: TGCGCCAGCAGCTTGCCCGGGCCCAACAGGGAGGGTGAGCAGTTCTTC.

The chain carries TRBV27 and TRBJ1-6; possibly TRBD1 for D (5 bases). In germline, CDR1 is MNHEY, CDR2 SMNVEV (reference sequence). V shed 2 bases and J shed 10 bases, with 12 bases lying between them. This CDR3 contains 14 residues. CDR3 in amino acids: CASSLNPGGSPLHF. DNA for the CDR3: TGTGCCAGCAGTTTAAACCCTGGGGGGTCACCCCTCCACTTT.

V is TRBV5-1 and J is TRBJ1-3, with D tentatively TRBD1 (5 bases). The CDR3 contains 15 residues. Per germline, CDR1 SGHRS and CDR2 YFSETQ. The V end was cut by 0 bases, the J end by 0 bases, with 7 bases between. DNA for the CDR3: TGCGCCAGCAGCTTGGGGGGCCTCTCTGGAAACACCATATATTTT. This codes for CASSLGGLSGNTIYF.

The chain has TRBV4-2 and TRBJ1-4; D gene unclear. The CDR3 length is 13 residues. Germline-derived CDR1 and CDR2 are LGHNA and YNFKEQ. Trimming took 0 bases from V and 8 from J, leaving 7 bases between them. Written as DNA, the CDR3 is TGTGCCAGCAGCCAAGATCTGAGCGAAAAACTGTTTTTT. Amino acid sequence: CASSQDLSEKLFF.

This clone was found once. The chain links TRBV6-5 to TRBJ2-3; 9 bases are a match to TRBD2. In germline, CDR1 is MNHEY, CDR2 SVGAGI. J gave up 7 bases and V 7 bases, and 12 bases lay outside the gene matches. The CDR3 consists of 15 residues. The CDR3 loop is CASTVASGGLYTQYF. The CDR3 DNA reads TGTGCCAGCACGGTAGCCAGCGGGGGGTTGTATACGCAGTATTTT.

The J gene is TRBJ2-1, the V gene TRBV6-6, with 7 bases identical to TRBD1. Per germline, CDR1 MNHNY and CDR2 SVGAGI (reference sequence). The CDR3 has 12 residues. With 6 bases clipped from V and 11 bases from J, the junction kept 7 bases outside the gene matches. The CDR3 nucleotides are TGTGCCAGCAGCCTCCGGACAGGCCAGCAGTTCTTC. Translation: CASSLRTGQQFF.

This clone has just one count. This sequence joins TRBV2 and TRBJ1-1; D is unclear. This CDR3 spans 14 amino acids. In germline, CDR1 is SNHLY, CDR2 FYNNEI. Trimming shortened V by 4 bases and J by 0 bases, and 9 bases separated the two germline ends. This CDR3 reads CASSGGGMNTEAFF. The CDR3 DNA reads as TGTGCCAGCAGTGGCGGAGGGATGAACACTGAAGCTTTCTTT.

CDR3 bases: TGTGCCAGTAGCCCAGGGCCAGGTTCGAACACCGGGGAGCTGTTTTTT. Translation gives CASSPGPGSNTGELFF. This chain links TRBV19 with TRBJ2-2; D perhaps matches TRBD1 (5 bases). Germline loops: CDR1 LNHDA, CDR2 SQIVND (reference sequence). The CDR3 is made up of 16 amino acids. Trimming removed 6 bases from V and 0 bases from J, with 14 bases in between.

The V call is TRBV29-1, the J call TRBJ1-1, with 7 positions matching TRBD1. V shed 6 bases, J shed 1 base, and the junction held 5 bases outside the gene matches. This CDR3 has 13 amino acids. Germline values: CDR1 SQVTM, CDR2 ANQGSEA. The CDR3 region has the DNA TGCAGCGTCCCGGGACAGAGGAACACTGAAGCTTTCTTT. It encodes CSVPGQRNTEAFF.

V and J are TRBV3-1 (or the pseudogene TRBV3-2) and TRBJ2-3, with D uncertain. Germline CDR1 is LGHDT and CDR2 is YNNKEL (reference sequence). The CDR3 is made up of 16 amino acids. Trimming removed 1 base from V and 2 bases from J, with 13 bases in between. CDR3 bases: TGTGCCAGCAGCCAAGCGGGTCGTCGGCACACAGATACGCAGTATTTT. It encodes CASSQAGRRHTDTQYF.